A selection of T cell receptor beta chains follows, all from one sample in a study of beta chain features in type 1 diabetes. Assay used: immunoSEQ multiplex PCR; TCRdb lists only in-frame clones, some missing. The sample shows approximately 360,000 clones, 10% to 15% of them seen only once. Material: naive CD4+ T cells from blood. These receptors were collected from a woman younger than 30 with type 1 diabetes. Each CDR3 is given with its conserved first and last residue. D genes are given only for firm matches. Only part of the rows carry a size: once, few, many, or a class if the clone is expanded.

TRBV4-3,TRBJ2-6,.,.,TGCGCCAGCAGCCAACGCTCGTGGCGGTCCGGCTCTGGGGCCAACGTCCTGACTTTC,CASSQRSWRSGSGANVLTF
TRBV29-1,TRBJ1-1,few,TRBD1,TGCAGCTCCAGACAGGGTCAAGGAAACACTGAAGCTTTCTTT,CSSRQGQGNTEAFF
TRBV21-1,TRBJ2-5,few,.,TGTGCCAGCAGCTACACGGACAGGGTAGATTCAGAGACCCAGTACTTC,CASSYTDRVDSETQYF
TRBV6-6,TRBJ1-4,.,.,TGTGCCAGCAGACCAGGGGCAACTAATGAAAAACTGTTTTTT,CASRPGATNEKLFF
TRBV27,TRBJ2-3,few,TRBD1,TGTGCCAGCAGTTTAACGGGACAGGGGACAGGTACGCAGTATTTT,CASSLTGQGTGTQYF
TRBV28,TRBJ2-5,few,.,TGTGCCAGCAAGGGGGAGACCCAGTACTTC,CASKGETQYF
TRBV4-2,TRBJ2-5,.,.,TGTGCCAGCAGCCAAGATCATAGCGCCCATGGACAAGAGACCCAGTACTTC,CASSQDHSAHGQETQYF
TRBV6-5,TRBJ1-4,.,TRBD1,TGTGCCAGCAGTTACTCACGGACAGGGGATGAAAAACTGTTTTTT,CASSYSRTGDEKLFF
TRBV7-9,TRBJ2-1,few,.,TGTGCCAGCATCCCACTGATAAACCGGGGATTTGAGCAGTTCTTC,CASIPLINRGFEQFF
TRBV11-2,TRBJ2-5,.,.,TGTGCCAGCAGCTTAGAGCCTCCTCGCGGGACGGGTTTGTCGACCCAGTACTTC,CASSLEPPRGTGLSTQYF
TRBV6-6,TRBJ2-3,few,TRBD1,TGTGCCAGCAGTGTCCCGGGACAGGGTACAGATACGCAGTATTTT,CASSVPGQGTDTQYF
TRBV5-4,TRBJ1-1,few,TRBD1,TGTGCCAGCAGCTGGGACAGGGAGGGATGGAACACTGAAGCTTTCTTT,CASSWDREGWNTEAFF
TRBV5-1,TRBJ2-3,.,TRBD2,TGCGCCAGCAGCTCACCCTCACCGGGACTAGCGGGACCCACAGATACGCAGTATTTT,CASSSPSPGLAGPTDTQYF
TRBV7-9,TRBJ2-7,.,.,TGTGCCAGCAGCTTGCGGCCCGAATGGCCCGAGCAGTACTTC,CASSLRPEWPEQYF
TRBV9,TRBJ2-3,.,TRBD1,TGTGCCAGCAGCGTAAAGGGACAGGGCATGGATACGCAGTATTTT,CASSVKGQGMDTQYF